This entry lists 5 T cell receptor beta chains sequenced from one sample in a study of regulatory T cells in long-lasting Graves disease. Libraries of TCR beta came from iRepertoire HTBI primers plus Arm-PCR of CDR3 regions. Each CDR3 protein gets one entry after TCRdb re-called the multiplex PCR reads with MiXCR. The sample has 350,000 to 450,000 distinct CDR3 sequences; around 20% are singletons. Documented time point: persistent/refractory GD, antithyroid drugs over 5 years with positive TRAb. Generation of the TCR library employed RNA extracted from PBMCs. The sample was peripheral blood mononuclear cells (PBMCs), taken when the disease was refractory, from a patient treated with antithyroid drugs. Receptor source: a female donor with Graves disease.

This clonotype showed up just a few times. V gene TRBV9 combines with J gene TRBJ2-7; TRBD2 aligns across 11 bases. V shed 3 bases, J shed 6 bases, and the junction held 5 bases outside the gene matches. The germline V gene has CDR1 SGDLS and CDR2 YYNGEE. The CDR3 runs 14 residues. DNA for the CDR3: TGTGCCAGCAGCGCTTCGACTAGCGGGGCCGAGCAGTACTTC. It specifies CASSASTSGAEQYF.

The chain combines TRBV5-1 with TRBJ2-6; D possibly matches TRBD1 or TRBD2 (6 bases each). The germline V gene has CDR1 SGHRS and CDR2 YFSETQ. V lost 2 bases and J 3 bases, leaving 9 bases between the germline ends. The CDR3 contains 15 residues. CDR3 coding DNA: TGCGCCAGCAGCTTCGGGGGCGGTGGGGCCAACGTCCTGACTTTC. Translating it yields CASSFGGGGANVLTF.

V gene TRBV19 combines with J gene TRBJ2-7; no firm D call. Germline values: CDR1 LNHDA, CDR2 SQIVND (reference sequence). V gave up 7 bases and J gave up 0 bases, with 13 bases separating them. This CDR3 is 14 amino acids long. The CDR3 region has the DNA TGTGCCAGTACCTCTGGCGAAACCTCCTACGAGCAGTACTTC. It encodes CASTSGETSYEQYF. Combining the CDR3 with reference TRBV19 and TRBJ2-7 gives the whole variable domain DGGITQSPKYLFRKEGQNVTLSCEQNLNHDAMYWYRQDPGQGLRLIYYSQIVNDFQKGDIAEGYSVSREKKESFPLTVTSAQKNPTAFYLCASTSGETSYEQYFGPGTRLTVT.

This clonotype has at least ten counts. This sequence joins TRBV12-3 or TRBV12-4 and TRBJ2-7; tentatively, D is TRBD2 (5 bases). This CDR3 has 14 residues. V lost 3 bases and J 4 bases, leaving 13 bases between the germline ends. CDR3 in amino acids: CASSLGRTGYEQYF. CDR3 coding DNA: TGTGCCAGCAGTTTGGGCAGGACGGGATACGAGCAGTACTTC.

This clonotype was seen at least ten times. This chain connects TRBV7-9 to TRBJ2-5; D is undetermined. The germline V and J ends were trimmed by 5 bases and 1 base, with 11 bases remaining between them. There are 14 residues in the CDR3. CDR1 and CDR2 from the germline V gene are SEHNR and FQNEAQ (reference sequence). CDR3 DNA: TGTGCCAGCAGCCTCGGACGCGGCCAAGAGACCCAGTACTTC. This sequence encodes CASSLGRGQETQYF. Complete variable domain (other parts from reference TRBV7-9 and TRBJ2-5): DTGVSQNPRHKITKRGQNVTFRCDPISEHNRLYWYRQTLGQGPEFLTYFQNEAQLEKSRLLSDRFSAERPKGSFSTLEIQRTEQGDSAMYLCASSLGRGQETQYFGPGTRLLVL.